The clone carrying this T cell receptor (beta chain) was counted once. The data are from a study of identical twins. V shed 0 bases, J shed 11 bases, and the junction held 17 bases outside the gene matches. This CDR3 comprises 17 residues. Germline V gene data show CDR1 as MGHRA and CDR2 as YSYEKL. MiXCR, applied by TCRdb to the 5' RACE reads, yields one record per CDR3 protein. The repertoire holds more than 1.5 million distinct CDR3 sequences, with about 30% as singletons. This TCR was sampled from a newborn girl in good health. The chain has TRBV4-1 and TRBJ2-5, with TRBD2 identical over 8 bases. Source material: cord blood. In nucleotides, the CDR3 is TGCGCCAGCAGCCAAGAATTAGGACTAGCTTTCTACAATGAGCAGTACTTC. Protein: CASSQELGLAFYNEQYF.